This T cell receptor beta chain was captured by sequencing in a study of cytomegalovirus exposure and HLA in healthy donors. General observations from the study: Listed as cytomegalovirus-associated were over 150 TCR beta chains.

PCR primers comprised 60 Vbeta and 13 Jbeta primers. Sequencing was performed with immunoSEQ multiplex PCR; in TCRdb, only in-frame clones are kept and a portion is missing. The sample lists approximately 190,000 clones; 75% to 90% were seen once. Trimming left V 8 bases short and J 10 bases short, with 12 bases between. Germline V gives CDR1 GTSNPN, CDR2 SVGIG (reference sequence). The CDR3 is 11 residues long. About this clone: The antigen is not known.

Input material: PBMCs. The chain has TRBV30 and TRBJ1-6, with unresolved D. The receptor was isolated from a man aged 35 to 55 in good health and CMV-seropositive. The CDR3 DNA is TGTGCCGCGGCACTCAACTCACCCCTCCACTTT. This encodes CAAALNSPLHF. Looking up the rest from reference TRBV30 and TRBJ1-6 gives the full variable domain: SQTIHQWPATLVQPVGSPLSLECTVEGTSNPNLYWYRQAAGRGLQLLFYSVGIGQISSEVPQNLSASRPQDRQFILSSKKLLLSDSGFYLCAAALNSPLHFGNGTRLTVT.